Shown below are 4 T cell receptor beta chains from a single sample sequenced in a study of CD8 T cells in Susac syndrome. Random hexamers were used to reverse transcribe the RNA input (roughly 0.5 to 1 ug). TCRdb used MiXCR to reprocess the immunoSEQ multiplex PCR reads, holding one entry per CDR3 protein. The repertoire includes some 130,000 distinct CDR3 sequences, about 94% of them detected once, and around 0.12% sits in the top ten. The sample taken for sequencing was CD4+ T cells from PBMCs. Receptors originate from a human donor with multiple sclerosis.

The chain recombines TRBV30 with TRBJ2-7; weak D call: TRBD1 (5 bases). The CDR3 spans 12 residues. Germline loops: CDR1 GTSNPN, CDR2 SVGIG (reference sequence). With 2 bases removed from V and 3 bases from J, the gap between germline ends came to 8 bases. The CDR3 nucleotides are TGTGCCTGGAGTTCTCAGGGCTACGAGCAGTACTTC. As protein: CAWSSQGYEQYF.

The J gene is TRBJ1-1, the V gene TRBV29-1; 8 positions agree with TRBD1. The CDR3 totals 14 residues. J gave up 4 bases and V 3 bases, and 7 bases lay outside the gene matches. Germline CDR1 is SQVTM and CDR2 is ANQGSEA. CDR3 sequence reads: CSVEPGGVGTEAFF. The CDR3 DNA sequence: TGCAGCGTTGAGCCAGGGGGCGTGGGCACTGAAGCTTTCTTT.

The chain recombines TRBV3-1 with TRBJ2-2; D gene unclear. Trimming took off 4 bases at V and 0 bases at J, with 9 bases between the two ends. CDR1 is LGHDT and CDR2 is YNNKEL in the germline V gene (reference sequence). The CDR3 is 15 residues long. The CDR3 sequence: CASSPRVANTGELFF. As DNA, the CDR3 is TGTGCCAGCAGCCCCCGGGTAGCGAACACCGGGGAGCTGTTTTTT.

The V gene is TRBV3-1, the J gene TRBJ2-5; D is possibly TRBD1 (6 bases). Germline V gene data show CDR1 as LGHDT and CDR2 as YNNKEL (reference sequence). V shed 5 bases and J shed 6 bases, with 19 bases lying between them. This CDR3 region has 15 residues. In DNA, the CDR3 is TGTGCCAGCAGCGGTGGACAGCCACCTGTAAAGACCCAGTACTTC. This sequence encodes CASSGGQPPVKTQYF.